The source of this T cell receptor (beta chain) is a study of post-analysis software for immune sequencing data. Study-level results: Strong co-clustering by F measure linked samples that shared a preparation batch. Patients showed TRBV5-6, TRBV5-1 and TRBV20-1 among 4 or 5 TRBV segments more frequent than in controls.

This CDR3 spans 14 amino acids. The germline V and J ends were trimmed by 6 bases and 13 bases, with 22 bases remaining between them. Germline lookup yields CDR1 PRHDT and CDR2 FYEKMQ (reference sequence). Tagging with unique molecular identifiers was a feature of the TCR beta cDNA libraries. TCRdb passed the PCR reads through MiXCR, listing each CDR3 protein once. The table has fewer than 900,000 distinct CDR3 sequences, around 46% seen once. With respect to this clonotype: The antigen is not known.

What was sequenced was blood. This sequence joins TRBV13 and TRBJ2-4; D is possibly TRBD1 or TRBD2 (5 bases each). The sequence came from a girl aged 10 to 17 with multiple sclerosis. The CDR3 sequence: CASRPMGYRDRQYF. The CDR3, as DNA: TGTGCCAGCAGGCCTATGGGATACCGGGACCGCCAGTACTTC.